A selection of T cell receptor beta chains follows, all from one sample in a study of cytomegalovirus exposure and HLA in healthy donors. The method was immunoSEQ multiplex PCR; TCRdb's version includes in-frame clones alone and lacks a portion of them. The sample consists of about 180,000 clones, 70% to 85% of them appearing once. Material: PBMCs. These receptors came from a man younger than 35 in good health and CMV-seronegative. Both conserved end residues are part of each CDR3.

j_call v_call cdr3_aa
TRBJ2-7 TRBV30 CAWSDPGYEQYF
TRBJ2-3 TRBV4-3 CASSPMRGSSSDTQYF
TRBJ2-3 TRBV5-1 CASSLAADTQYF
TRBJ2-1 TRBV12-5 CASGLATSLANEQFF
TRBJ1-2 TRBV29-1 CSVELANYGYTF
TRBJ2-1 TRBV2 CASTIAGGYNEQFF
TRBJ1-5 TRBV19 CASSRDRGTNQPQHF
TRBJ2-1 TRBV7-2 CASSPSLAGGRNEQFF
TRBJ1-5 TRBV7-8 CASSLGQGGYQPQHF
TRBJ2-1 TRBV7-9 CASSLLTNGNEQFF
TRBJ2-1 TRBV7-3 CASSSSTSGSNNEQFF
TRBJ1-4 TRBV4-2 CASSQDLTGVEGEKLFF
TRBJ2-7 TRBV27 CASSPRLANEQYF
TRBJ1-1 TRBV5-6 CASSFRGGDTEAFF
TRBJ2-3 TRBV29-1 CSVTGGVTDTQYF
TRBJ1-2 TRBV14 CASSQDFSGGVYGYTF
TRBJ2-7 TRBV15 CATSRKSAPGEQYF
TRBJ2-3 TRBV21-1 CASIGQDITDTQYF
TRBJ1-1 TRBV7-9 CSSSFPDRGNTEAFF
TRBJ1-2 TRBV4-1 CASSQLPGTGWNYGYTF
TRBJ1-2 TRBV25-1 CASSTGQGSYGYTF
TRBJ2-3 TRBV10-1 CASKSSGLAGTFSTDTQYF
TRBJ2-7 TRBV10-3 CAISEGQLGYEQYF
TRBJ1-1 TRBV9 CASSVARGQMNTEAFF
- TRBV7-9 CASSLEGTGAYEQYF
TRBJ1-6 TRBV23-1 CASILDGRNPYNSPLHF
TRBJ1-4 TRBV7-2 CASSLARGPNEKLFF
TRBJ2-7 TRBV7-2 CASSLVTGWYEQYF
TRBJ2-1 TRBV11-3 CASSLDPLLVSYNEQFF
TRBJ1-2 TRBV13 CASRKDRGPNYGYTF
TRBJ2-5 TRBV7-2 CASSARVQETQYF
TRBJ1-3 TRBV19 CASRNQGKAGNTIYF
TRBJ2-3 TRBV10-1 CASRETGSSVTDTQYF
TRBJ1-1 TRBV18 CASSSDRVFQNTEAFF
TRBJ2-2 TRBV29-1 CSVVGTSPTGELFF
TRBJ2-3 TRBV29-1 CSAGWDTQYF
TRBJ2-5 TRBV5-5 CASSLGTGAGEQYF
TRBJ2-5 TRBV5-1 CASSWDSQAQQYF
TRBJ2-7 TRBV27 CASSFITSGSYEQYF
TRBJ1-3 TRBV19 CASSIAVYSGNTIYF
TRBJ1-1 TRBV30 CAWNNQVNTEAFF
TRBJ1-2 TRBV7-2 CASSLGDSSGYGYTF
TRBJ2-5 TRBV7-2 CASRPGQVLSGQETQYF
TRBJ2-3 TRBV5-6 CASSLSRVEDTQYF
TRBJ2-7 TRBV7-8 CASIFGLAGFISSYEQYF
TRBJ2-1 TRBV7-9 CASSPTSGRYNEQFF
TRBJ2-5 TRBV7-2 CASSFGTREETQYF
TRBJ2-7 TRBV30 CAWGTRRYEQYF